This entry is about one TCR beta chain. The CDR3 is made up of 15 amino acids. V lost 0 bases and J lost 3; bases outside the gene matches: 5. Germline V gene sequence: CDR1 LNHNV, CDR2 YYDKDF (reference sequence). This sample was taken from a study of blood T cell repertoires in COVID-19. Looking at the study overall: Samples representing acute and convalescent COVID-19 were sourced from the United States, Italy and Spain. T cells, B-cell-depleted T cells, or PBMCs provided the cDNA or gDNA that served as material.

Under the authors' procedure: Cell counts per sample came from amplifying reference gene primers. Sequencing used immunoSEQ multiplex PCR; TCRdb keeps in-frame clones, though not all of them. V and J calls and clone size are given by that table; D and trimming were obtained from the DNA. The sample consists of about 140,000 clones, roughly 80% of them appearing once. This clonotype was obtained from a man in his forties or fifties with acute or convalescent COVID-19. The chain couples TRBV15 to TRBJ2-7; 7 bases align to TRBD1. The sample consisted of peripheral blood. CDR3 sequence reads: CATSRDPQGDYEQYV. The CDR3 DNA sequence: TGTGCCACCAGCAGAGATCCGCAGGGGGACTACGAGCAGTACGTC.